The T cell receptor (beta chain) under discussion was sequenced for a study of cytomegalovirus exposure and HLA in healthy donors. Study background: Caucasian-associated ancestry cluster membership applied to less than 85% of around 400 genotyped donors.

Vbeta (60) and Jbeta (13) primers were used in the PCR. Here immunoSEQ multiplex PCR was the method, and the copy in TCRdb shows in-frame clones only, minus some. Here the sample spans about 120,000 clones, less than 80% being singletons. A remark on this clone: Its antigen is currently unknown.

Study-wide points: It has been reported that TCR beta sequences accurately predicted the HLA-A and HLA-B alleles of most subjects. In a later analysis, CMV-associated beta chains were mostly HLA-associated, it appeared.

The TCR originated in a woman aged 50 to 60 in good health and CMV-seropositive. Source material: PBMCs.

CDR3 protein: CASSDDNSGGRDTQYF. CDR3 in DNA: TGCGCCAGCAGTGACGATAATAGCGGGGGCCGGGATACGCAGTATTTT. This chain links TRBV10-1 with TRBJ2-3, with 9 bases aligning to TRBD2. The V gene end was trimmed by 3 bases and the J gene end by 6 bases; junction bases not matched to a gene: 10. CDR1 WNHNN and CDR2 SYGVQD come from the germline V gene (reference sequence). The CDR3 sequence is 16 residues long.